The clone carrying this T cell receptor (beta chain) has a handful of counts. The antigen is undetermined. Roughly 200 ng DNA, tens of thousands of T cell genomes, went into each sorted-subset replicate PCR. Here immunoSEQ multiplex PCR was the method, and the copy in TCRdb shows in-frame clones only, minus some. This table has around 750,000 clones, 74% appearing once. Germline V lookup: CDR1 SNHLY, CDR2 FYNNEI. This CDR3 is 14 amino acids long. V trimming: 9 bases; J trimming: 2 bases; junction bases outside the gene matches: 7. This specimen belongs to a study of shared clonotypes between healthy human individuals. Study results and limitations: Among the subsets, naive ones generally showed larger estimated richness than memory ones.

The chain is built from TRBV2 and TRBJ1-3, with TRBD1 matching 7 bases. Source material: memory CD4+ T cells sorted from blood. Subset defined: CD45RA-negative fraction. This TCR was sampled from a woman aged 25 to 39 in good health. The CDR3 DNA sequence: TGTGCCAGACAAGAGCAGGGGGCTGGAAACACCATATATTTT. It encodes CARQEQGAGNTIYF. The full variable domain, rest sourced from reference TRBV2 and TRBJ1-3, is EPEVTQTPSHQVTQMGQEVILRCVPISNHLYFYWYRQILGQKVEFLVSFYNNEISEKSEIFDDQFSVERPDGSNFTLKIRSTKLEDSAMYFCARQEQGAGNTIYFGEGSWLTVV.